This entry features one T cell receptor (beta chain) sequence. This sample is part of a study of blood T cell repertoires in COVID-19. Overall study: T cells, B-cell-depleted T cells, or PBMCs provided the cDNA or gDNA that served as material.

Method: immunoSEQ multiplex PCR; TCRdb's copy keeps in-frame clones and lacks some. The sample records 95,000 to 150,000 clones, roughly 82% being singletons. The CDR3 runs 16 residues. V was shortened by 7 bases and J by 0 bases, with 16 bases between the two germline ends. The germline V gene has CDR1 LNHDA and CDR2 SQIVND (reference sequence). The chain is built from TRBV19 and TRBJ2-4; D possibly corresponds to TRBD2 (6 bases). Sequencing used peripheral blood. This receptor was identified in a human donor in a cohort sampled during active COVID-19. CDR3 loop: CASMSAGRGAKNIQYF. The CDR3 DNA sequence: TGTGCCAGTATGAGTGCGGGGCGAGGAGCCAAAAACATTCAGTACTTC.